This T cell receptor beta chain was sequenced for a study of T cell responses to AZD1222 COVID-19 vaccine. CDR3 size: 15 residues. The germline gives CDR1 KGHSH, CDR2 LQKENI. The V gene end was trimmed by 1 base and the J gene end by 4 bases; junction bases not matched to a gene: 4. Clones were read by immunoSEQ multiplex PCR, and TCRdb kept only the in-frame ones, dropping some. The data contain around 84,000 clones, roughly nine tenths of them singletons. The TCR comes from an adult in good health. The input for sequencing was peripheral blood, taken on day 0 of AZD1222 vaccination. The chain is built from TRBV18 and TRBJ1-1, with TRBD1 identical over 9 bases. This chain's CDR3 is CASSPRLQGATEAFF. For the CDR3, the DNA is TGTGCCAGCTCACCACGTCTACAGGGGGCCACTGAAGCTTTCTTT.